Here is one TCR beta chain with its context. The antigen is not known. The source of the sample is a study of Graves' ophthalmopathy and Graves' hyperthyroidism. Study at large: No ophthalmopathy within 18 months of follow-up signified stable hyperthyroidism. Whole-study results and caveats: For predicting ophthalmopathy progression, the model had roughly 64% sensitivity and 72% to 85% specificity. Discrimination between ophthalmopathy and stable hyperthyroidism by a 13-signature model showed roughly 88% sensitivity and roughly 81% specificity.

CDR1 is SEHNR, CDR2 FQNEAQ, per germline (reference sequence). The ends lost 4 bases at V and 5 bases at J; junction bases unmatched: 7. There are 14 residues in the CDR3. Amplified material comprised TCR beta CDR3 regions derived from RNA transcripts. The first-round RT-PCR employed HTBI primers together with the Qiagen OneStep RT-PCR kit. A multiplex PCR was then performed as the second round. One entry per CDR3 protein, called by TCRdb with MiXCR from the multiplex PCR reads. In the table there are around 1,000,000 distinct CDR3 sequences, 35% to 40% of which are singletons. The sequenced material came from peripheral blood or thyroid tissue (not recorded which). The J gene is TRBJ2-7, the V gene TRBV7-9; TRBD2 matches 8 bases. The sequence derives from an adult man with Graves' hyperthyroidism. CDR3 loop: CASSYGRAGNEQYF. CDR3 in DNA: TGTGCCAGCAGCTACGGGAGGGCCGGGAACGAGCAGTACTTC.